These 6 T cell receptor beta chains were all obtained from the same sample, sequenced in a study of CD8 T cells in Susac syndrome. With random hexamers, roughly 0.5 to 1 ug RNA was reverse transcribed. TCRdb reanalysed the immunoSEQ multiplex PCR reads using MiXCR and keeps one entry per CDR3 protein. The sample yields approximately 110,000 distinct CDR3 sequences, more than 90% seen once. The sample consisted of CD4+ T cells from PBMCs. These receptors came from a human donor in good health.

V usage is TRBV20-1 and J usage is TRBJ2-3; D possibly corresponds to TRBD2 (6 bases). Germline V gene lookup returns CDR1 DFQATT and CDR2 SNEGSKA (reference sequence). V lost 6 bases and J 7 bases, leaving 14 bases between the germline ends. This CDR3 has 12 residues. CDR3 nucleotides: TGCAGTGCCCGGACTAAACTCTATACGCAGTATTTT. Its protein product is CSARTKLYTQYF.

V gene TRBV5-1 combines with J gene TRBJ2-1; 8 bases align to TRBD2. V lost 4 bases, J lost 0 bases, and 9 bases stayed unmatched. Germline V gene lookup returns CDR1 SGHRS and CDR2 YFSETQ. This CDR3 has 17 amino acids. The CDR3 DNA is TGCGCCAGCAGCCACCCTGCCCGGGAGGGCTCCTACAATGAGCAGTTCTTC. This gives the protein CASSHPAREGSYNEQFF.

The chain joins TRBV4-3 to TRBJ2-1, with 13 positions matching TRBD2. V trimming: 4 bases; J trimming: 0 bases; junction bases outside the gene matches: 9. Germline assignment: CDR1 LGHNA and CDR2 YSLEER. The CDR3 runs to 19 residues. This chain's CDR3 is CASSPGLAGRDGSYNEQFF. CDR3 in DNA: TGCGCCAGCAGCCCGGGACTAGCGGGACGAGATGGCTCCTACAATGAGCAGTTCTTC.

The V and J genes are TRBV3-1 and TRBJ2-3; weak D call: TRBD1 (5 bases). This CDR3 has 15 amino acids. V lost 5 bases, J lost 4 bases, and 16 bases lay in between. The germline V gene encodes CDR1 LGHDT and CDR2 YNNKEL (reference sequence). Written as DNA, the CDR3 is TGTGCCAGCAGCTCCGGACAAGGGTGGGCAGATACGCAGTATTTT. This sequence encodes CASSSGQGWADTQYF.

The CDR3 spells CSAREGGASNQPQHF. The CDR3 DNA reads as TGCAGTGCTAGAGAGGGGGGGGCCAGCAATCAGCCCCAGCATTTT. The rearrangement joins TRBV20-1 to TRBJ1-5, with TRBD1 as a possible D gene (6 bases). The germline CDR1 and CDR2 sequences are DFQATT and SNEGSKA (reference sequence). The CDR3 has 15 amino acids. V lost 0 bases and J lost 1, with 10 bases in between.

The rearrangement uses TRBV29-1 and TRBJ2-3; perhaps D is TRBD1 or TRBD2 (5 bases each). The CDR3 is made up of 13 amino acids. Trimming pared 4 bases from V and 0 bases from J, leaving 8 bases between. CDR1 is SQVTM and CDR2 is ANQGSEA in the germline V gene. CDR3 in amino acids: CSVGGGSTDTQYF. The DNA of the CDR3 is TGCAGCGTTGGGGGCGGGAGCACAGATACGCAGTATTTT.